This T cell receptor beta chain is drawn from a study of CD8+CD57+ T cells in acquired aplastic anemia. Overall study results and limits: The CD8+ Simpson's diversity of patients and controls was not significantly different.

Comments on this clonotype: The antigen remains unidentified.

Trimming pared 5 bases from V and 1 base from J, leaving 6 bases between. Germline V gives CDR1 LNHDA, CDR2 SQIVND (reference sequence). The CDR3 sequence is 14 residues long. TCR beta VDJ and CDR3 profiles were obtained from a genomic DNA template. TCRdb reanalysed the reads using MiXCR and keeps one entry per CDR3 protein. The sample gives under 350,000 distinct CDR3 sequences, roughly 59% of which show up once; roughly 1.2% is in the top ten. Only patients with CD8+CD57+ cell expansion on flow cytometry were chosen for sequencing. Patients had undergone no therapy by the time their blood was sampled.

The receptor comes from a human donor with aplastic anemia. The sample taken for sequencing was sorted CD4+, CD8+, or CD8+CD57+ T cells (not recorded which) from PBMCs. This chain uses TRBV19 with TRBJ2-6; D is unclear. CDR3 sequence (DNA): TGTGCCAGTAGTGCGAGTTCTGGGGCCAACGTCCTGACTTTC. Its protein is CASSASSGANVLTF.